This T cell receptor beta chain was captured by sequencing in a study of shared clonotypes between healthy human individuals. Germline CDR1 reads ENHRY; CDR2 reads SYGVKD. V dropped 2 bases and J dropped 2 bases, with 12 bases sitting between them. The CDR3 covers 16 residues. TCRdb keeps only in-frame clones here, not all; method: immunoSEQ multiplex PCR. The sample holds fewer than 2.5 million clones, approximately 93% seen once. This TCR was recovered from a man aged 18 to 30 in good health. Some clones in this sample may be carry-over from other donors' samples. The sequencing sample was made of naive CD4+ T cells from PBMCs. Stated subset: CD45RA+ positively selected. The rearrangement links TRBV10-3 to TRBJ2-2; D gene uncertain. DNA of the CDR3: TGTGCCATCAGTGAGACTATGCGGCTTAACACCGGGGAGCTGTTTTTT. This gives the protein CAISETMRLNTGELFF.